The source of this T cell receptor (beta chain) is a study of blood T cells in healthy people across ages. Study-level points and caveats: There were more naive CD4+ cells and higher diversity in long-lived donors than in aged donors.

Sample donors were healthy Caucasian individuals that came from Russia, aged roughly 6 to 100. Each sample gave at least 7 million isolated PBMCs. Sample-barcoded 5' priming and a J-beta primer mix drove a second PCR of about 7 to 12 cycles. Samples each returned at least 3 million CDR3-containing paired-end reads. TCRdb itself ran the 5' RACE reads through MiXCR, one entry per CDR3 protein. The table includes over 600,000 distinct CDR3 sequences, roughly 43% detected once. This CDR3 contains 16 residues. Germline assignment: CDR1 SQVTM and CDR2 ANQGSEA. The junction had 6 bases not matched to a gene; V was cut back by 4 bases and J by 1 base. This clonotype was counted between two and nine times. Its antigen is currently unknown.

The chain couples TRBV29-1 to TRBJ2-4; TRBD2 matches at 11 bases. This clonotype originated in an older man in good health. Material for sequencing was blood. The CDR3 DNA reads as TGCAGCGTTGTAACCGCTAGCGGGGGGGCCAAAAACATTCAGTACTTC. This gives the protein CSVVTASGGAKNIQYF.